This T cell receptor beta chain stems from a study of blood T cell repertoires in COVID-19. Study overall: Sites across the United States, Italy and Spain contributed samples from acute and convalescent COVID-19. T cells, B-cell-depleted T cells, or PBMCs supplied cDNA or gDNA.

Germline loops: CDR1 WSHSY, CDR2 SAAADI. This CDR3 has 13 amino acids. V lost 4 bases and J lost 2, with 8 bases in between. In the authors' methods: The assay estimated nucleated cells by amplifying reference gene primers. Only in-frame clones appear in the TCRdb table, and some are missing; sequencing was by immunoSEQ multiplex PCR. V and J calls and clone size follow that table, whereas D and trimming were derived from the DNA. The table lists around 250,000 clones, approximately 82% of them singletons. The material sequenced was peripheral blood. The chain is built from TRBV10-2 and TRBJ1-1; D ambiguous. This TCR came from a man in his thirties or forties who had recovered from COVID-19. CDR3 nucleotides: TGCGCCAGCAGTGTTAGCAGAAACACTGAAGCTTTCTTT. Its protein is CASSVSRNTEAFF.